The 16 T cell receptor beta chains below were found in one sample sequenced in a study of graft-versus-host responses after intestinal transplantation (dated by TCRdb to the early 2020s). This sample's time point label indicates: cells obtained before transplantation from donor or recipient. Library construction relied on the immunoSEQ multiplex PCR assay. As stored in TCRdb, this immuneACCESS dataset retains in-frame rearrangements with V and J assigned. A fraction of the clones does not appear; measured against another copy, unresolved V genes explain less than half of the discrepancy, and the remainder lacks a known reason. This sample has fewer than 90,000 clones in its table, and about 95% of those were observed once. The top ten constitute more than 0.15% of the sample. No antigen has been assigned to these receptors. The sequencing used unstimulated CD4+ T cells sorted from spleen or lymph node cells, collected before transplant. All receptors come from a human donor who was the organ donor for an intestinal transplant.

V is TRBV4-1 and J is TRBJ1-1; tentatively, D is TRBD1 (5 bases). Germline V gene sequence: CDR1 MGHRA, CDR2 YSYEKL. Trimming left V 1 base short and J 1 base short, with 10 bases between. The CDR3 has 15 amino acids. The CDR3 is CASSQVDRKNTEAFF. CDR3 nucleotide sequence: TGCGCCAGCAGCCAAGTAGACAGAAAGAACACTGAAGCTTTCTTT.

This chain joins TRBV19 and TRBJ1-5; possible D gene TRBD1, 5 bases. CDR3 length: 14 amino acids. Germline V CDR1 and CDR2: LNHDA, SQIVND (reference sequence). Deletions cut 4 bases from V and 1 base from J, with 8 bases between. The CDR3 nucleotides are TGTGCCAGTAGTAAGACAGTGAGCAATCAGCCCCAGCATTTT. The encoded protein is CASSKTVSNQPQHF.

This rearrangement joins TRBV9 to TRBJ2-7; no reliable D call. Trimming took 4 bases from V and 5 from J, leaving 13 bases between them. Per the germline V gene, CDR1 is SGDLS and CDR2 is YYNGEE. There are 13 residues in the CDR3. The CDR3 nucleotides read TGTGCCAGCAGCCCTCGGGCAGGTGACGAGCAGTACTTC. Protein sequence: CASSPRAGDEQYF.

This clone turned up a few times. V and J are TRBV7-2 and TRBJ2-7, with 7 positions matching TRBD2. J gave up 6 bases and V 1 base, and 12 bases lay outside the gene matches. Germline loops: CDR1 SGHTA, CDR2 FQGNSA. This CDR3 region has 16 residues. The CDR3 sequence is CASSLGGRGFSREQYF. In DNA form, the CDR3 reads TGTGCCAGCAGCTTAGGCGGGCGGGGGTTTTCCCGCGAGCAGTACTTC.

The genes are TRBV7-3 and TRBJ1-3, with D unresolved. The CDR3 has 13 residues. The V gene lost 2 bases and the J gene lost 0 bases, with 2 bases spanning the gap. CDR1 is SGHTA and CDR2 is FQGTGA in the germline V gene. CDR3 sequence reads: CASSLASGNTIYF. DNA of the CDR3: TGTGCCAGCAGCTTAGCCTCTGGAAACACCATATATTTT.

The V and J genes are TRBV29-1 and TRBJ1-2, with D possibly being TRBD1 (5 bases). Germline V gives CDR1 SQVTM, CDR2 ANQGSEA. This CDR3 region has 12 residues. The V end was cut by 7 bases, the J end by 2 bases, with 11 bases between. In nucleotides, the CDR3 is TGCAGCGCCTTGACAGTCAACTATGGCTACACCTTC. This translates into CSALTVNYGYTF.

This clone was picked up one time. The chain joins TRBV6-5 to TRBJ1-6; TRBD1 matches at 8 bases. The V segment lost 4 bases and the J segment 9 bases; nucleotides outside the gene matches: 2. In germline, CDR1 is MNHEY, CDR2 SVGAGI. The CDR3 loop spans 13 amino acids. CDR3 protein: CASSFTGGSPLHF. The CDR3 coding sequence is TGTGCCAGCAGTTTCACAGGGGGTTCACCCCTCCACTTT.

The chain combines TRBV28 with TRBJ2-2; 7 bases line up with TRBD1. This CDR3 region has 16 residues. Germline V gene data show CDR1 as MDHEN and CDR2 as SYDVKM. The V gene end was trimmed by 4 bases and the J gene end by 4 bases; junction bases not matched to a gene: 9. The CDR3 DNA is TGTGCCAGCAGTTCTTACAGGGGCCCGGGCACCGGGGAGCTGTTTTTT. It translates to CASSSYRGPGTGELFF.

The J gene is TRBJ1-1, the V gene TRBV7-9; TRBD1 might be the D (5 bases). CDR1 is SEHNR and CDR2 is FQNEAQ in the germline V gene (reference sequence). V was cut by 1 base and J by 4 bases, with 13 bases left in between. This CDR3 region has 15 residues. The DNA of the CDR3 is TGTGCCAGCAGCTTAGGGATCGGGGGGGGCACTGAAGCTTTCTTT. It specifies CASSLGIGGGTEAFF.

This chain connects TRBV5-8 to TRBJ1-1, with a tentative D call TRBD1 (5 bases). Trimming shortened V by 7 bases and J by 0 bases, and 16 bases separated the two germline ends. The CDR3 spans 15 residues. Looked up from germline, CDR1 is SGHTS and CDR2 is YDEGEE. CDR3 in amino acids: CASGWAATVNTEAFF. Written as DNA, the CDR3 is TGTGCCAGCGGCTGGGCCGCGACAGTGAACACTGAAGCTTTCTTT.

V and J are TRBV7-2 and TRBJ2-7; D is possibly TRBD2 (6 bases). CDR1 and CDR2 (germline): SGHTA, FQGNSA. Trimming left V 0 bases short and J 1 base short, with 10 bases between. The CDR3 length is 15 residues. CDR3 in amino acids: CASSLAGGRSYEQYF. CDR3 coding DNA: TGTGCCAGCAGCTTAGCGGGGGGTCGTTCCTACGAGCAGTACTTC.

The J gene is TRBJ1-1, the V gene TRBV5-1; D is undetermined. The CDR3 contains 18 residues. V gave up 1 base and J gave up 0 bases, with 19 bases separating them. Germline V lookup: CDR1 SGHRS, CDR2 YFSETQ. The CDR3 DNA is TGCGCCAGCAGCTTGTCGGCATCCACCTCGCCACTGAACACTGAAGCTTTCTTT. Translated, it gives CASSLSASTSPLNTEAFF.

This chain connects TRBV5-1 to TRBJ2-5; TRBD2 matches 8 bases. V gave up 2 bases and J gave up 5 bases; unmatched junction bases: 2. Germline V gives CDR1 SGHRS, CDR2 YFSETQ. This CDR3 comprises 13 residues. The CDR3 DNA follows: TGCGCCAGCAGCTTCGGGGGGGACGAGACCCAGTACTTC. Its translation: CASSFGGDETQYF. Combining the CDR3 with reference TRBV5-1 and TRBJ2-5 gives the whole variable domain KAGVTQTPRYLIKTRGQQVTLSCSPISGHRSVSWYQQTPGQGLQFLFEYFSETQRNKGNFPGRFSGRQFSNSRSEMNVSTLELGDSALYLCASSFGGDETQYFGPGTRLLVL.

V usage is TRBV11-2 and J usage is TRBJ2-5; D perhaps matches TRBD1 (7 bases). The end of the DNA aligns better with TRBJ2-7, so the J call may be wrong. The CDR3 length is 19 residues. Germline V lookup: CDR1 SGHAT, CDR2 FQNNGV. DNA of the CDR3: TGTGCCAGCAGCCATTATGCGACGGCGGGACAGAGGAGTTATTACGAGCAGTACTTC. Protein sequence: CASSHYATAGQRSYYEQYF.

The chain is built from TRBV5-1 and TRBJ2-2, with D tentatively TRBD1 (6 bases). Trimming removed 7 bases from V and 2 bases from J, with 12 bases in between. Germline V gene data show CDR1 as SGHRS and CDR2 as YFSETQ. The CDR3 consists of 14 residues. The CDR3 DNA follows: TGCGCCAGCCTAGGGGGTAATAACACCGGGGAGCTGTTTTTT. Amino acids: CASLGGNNTGELFF.

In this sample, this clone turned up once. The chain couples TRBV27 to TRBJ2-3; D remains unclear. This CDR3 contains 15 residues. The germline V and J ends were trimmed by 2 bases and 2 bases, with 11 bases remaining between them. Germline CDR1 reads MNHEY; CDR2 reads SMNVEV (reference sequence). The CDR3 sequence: CASSLSWTNTDTQYF. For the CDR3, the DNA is TGTGCCAGCAGTTTAAGTTGGACCAACACAGATACGCAGTATTTT.